This record concerns one T cell receptor beta chain sequence. Its cognate antigen is unknown. One end of the junction varies from germline; a read error may be responsible. The data originate from a study of blood T cells in healthy people across ages. The extraction recovered at least 5 micrograms of total RNA per sample. A second PCR, run for roughly 6 to 11 cycles, used a sample-barcoded 5' primer plus a J-beta primer mix. TCRdb analysed the 5' RACE reads with MiXCR anew, one entry per CDR3 protein. This sample carries 1.8 million or so distinct CDR3 sequences, roughly 43% of them seen once, and the ten largest clones take under 25%. Notes on the study in general: Unsorted PBMCs blocked a conclusive comparison of naive and antigen-experienced cells.

The CDR3 is 17 residues long. Germline-derived CDR1 and CDR2 are MNHEY and SVGEGT. The clonotype originates from a human donor in good health. The rearrangement links TRBV6-2 or TRBV6-3 to TRBJ2-6, with D uncertain. Material: blood. The CDR3 DNA follows: TGTGCCAGCAGTTATTGGACGGCGAGCTCTGGGACCAACGTCCTGACTTTC. The encoded protein is CASSYWTASSGTNVLTF.